The T cell receptor (beta chain) under discussion was sequenced for a study of patients and donors after allogeneic stem cell transplantation. TCRdb passed the RT-PCR reads through MiXCR, listing each CDR3 protein once. Counted here are roughly 880,000 distinct CDR3 sequences, more than 15% occurring once; the ten biggest clones make up 6%. The clonotype was recovered from a human donor who was either an allogeneic HSCT recipient or a stem cell or donor lymphocyte infusion donor (not recorded which). It is not recorded whose cells these are; they may come from a transplant donor. The sequencing input was blood, either unsorted or a sorted T cell fraction (not recorded which).

The chain's CDR3 is CSAGDSHEQFF. As DNA, the CDR3 is TGCAGTGCGGGGGACTCCCATGAGCAGTTCTTC. The chain couples TRBV20-1 to TRBJ2-1; D perhaps matches TRBD2 (6 bases). Trimming took off 6 bases at V and 8 bases at J, with 11 bases between the two ends. From germline, CDR1 is DFQATT and CDR2 SNEGSKA (reference sequence). This CDR3 comprises 11 residues.